The entry that follows covers one TCR beta chain sequence. Study processing details: Estimated nucleated cell counts came from reference gene primer amplification. The method was immunoSEQ multiplex PCR; TCRdb's version includes in-frame clones alone and lacks a portion of them. From that table come the V and J calls and clone size; the DNA was used to work out D and trimming. The table records more than 15,000 clones, 82% of them present only once. CDR3 length: 15 amino acids. V lost 0 bases and J lost 6, with 12 bases in between. Germline V gives CDR1 SGHRS, CDR2 YFSETQ. The data were obtained in a study of blood T cell repertoires in COVID-19. As for the study in general: Acute-phase and convalescent COVID-19 samples originated in the United States, Italy and Spain. T cells, B-cell-depleted T cells, or PBMCs supplied cDNA or gDNA.

This receptor was taken from an elderly man with active or convalescent COVID-19. The V and J genes are TRBV5-1 and TRBJ1-4, with a possible D match to TRBD1 (6 bases). Sample: peripheral blood. The CDR3 reads CASSLGGRGDEKLFF. In nucleotides, the CDR3 is TGCGCCAGCAGCTTGGGTGGCAGGGGTGATGAAAAACTGTTTTTT.